The subject of this entry is one T cell receptor (beta chain). The data belong to a study of blood T cell repertoires in COVID-19. Assay: immunoSEQ multiplex PCR; the TCRdb copy retains only in-frame clones and omits some. The profile shows roughly 48,000 clones, 93% of them singletons. Sequenced material: peripheral blood. The clonotype originates from a man aged 60-69 years with COVID-19, enrolled during active disease.

As DNA, the CDR3 is TGTGCCAGCGCCTATTCTAAACAGGGATCAGGAAACACCATATATTTT. Residues: CASAYSKQGSGNTIYF. The rearrangement links TRBV2 to TRBJ1-3; the D gene is possibly TRBD1 (6 bases). This CDR3 is 16 amino acids long. The V and J ends lost 8 bases and 4 bases respectively, with 21 bases between them. Germline V gives CDR1 SNHLY, CDR2 FYNNEI.